The entry below gives a single T cell receptor (beta chain) sequence along with its context. Here immunoSEQ multiplex PCR was the method, and the copy in TCRdb shows in-frame clones only, minus some. The sample lists approximately 13,000 clones, around 86% occurring once. The sample belongs to a study of technical replicates of blood from a handful of donors. The receptor comes from a human donor in good health. The material sequenced was PBMCs.

In nucleotides, the CDR3 is TGTGCCAGCAGAGGCGGGGGGACCTTCAATGAGCAGTTCTTC. Amino acids: CASRGGGTFNEQFF. The genes are TRBV7-8 and TRBJ2-1, with 8 bases identical to TRBD2. V shed 6 bases and J 6 bases; nucleotides not matched to a gene: 7. This CDR3 has 14 residues. From germline, CDR1 is SGHVS and CDR2 FQNEAQ.